The 8 T cell receptor beta chains below all came from one sample that was sequenced in a study of blood T cell repertoires in COVID-19. Assay: immunoSEQ multiplex PCR; the TCRdb copy retains only in-frame clones and omits some. The sample holds roughly 50,000 clones, around 86% seen once. The material sequenced was peripheral blood. These receptors came from a human donor in a cohort sampled during active COVID-19.

The chain has TRBV7-9 and TRBJ1-2, with D tentatively TRBD1 (6 bases). The V gene lost 4 bases and the J gene lost 8 bases, with 14 bases spanning the gap. This CDR3 comprises 13 residues. Per germline, CDR1 SEHNR and CDR2 FQNEAQ (reference sequence). DNA for the CDR3: TGTGCCAGCAGCTCCTGGGACATTCGCGGCTACACCTTC. Translating it yields CASSSWDIRGYTF.

The genes are TRBV7-2 and TRBJ2-3; TRBD2 might be the D (6 bases). The CDR3 covers 14 residues. V lost 2 bases and J lost 3, with 9 bases in between. In germline, CDR1 is SGHTA, CDR2 FQGNSA. CDR3 DNA: TGTGCCAGCAGCTTATCCGGGGGTACAGATACGCAGTATTTT. This sequence encodes CASSLSGGTDTQYF.

The rearrangement links TRBV5-6 to TRBJ2-7; TRBD1 matches at 10 bases. V was pared by 5 bases and J by 1 base, with 6 bases of the junction left unmatched. CDR1 is SGHDT, CDR2 YYEEEE, per germline. The CDR3 sequence is 15 residues long. As DNA, the CDR3 is TGTGCCAGCAGGGTGGGACAGGGGACATCCTACGAGCAGTACTTC. Amino acids: CASRVGQGTSYEQYF.

V gene TRBV5-4 combines with J gene TRBJ2-1, with 14 bases that match TRBD2. After removal of 6 bases from V and 10 bases from J, the junction contained 9 bases not matched to a gene. Germline V lookup: CDR1 SGHNT, CDR2 YYREEE (reference sequence). The CDR3 is 15 amino acids. The CDR3 sequence is CASTPTSGRASEQFF. The CDR3 DNA is TGTGCCAGCACCCCGACTAGCGGGAGGGCCAGCGAGCAGTTCTTC.

This rearrangement joins TRBV2 to TRBJ2-3; 7 bases match TRBD2. The CDR3 is made up of 14 amino acids. CDR1 is SNHLY and CDR2 is FYNNEI in the germline V gene. J was trimmed by 3 bases and V by 6 bases; bases with no gene match: 6. CDR3 in DNA: TGTGCCAGCAGGGGGAGGGCGCGGACAGATACGCAGTATTTT. It codes for CASRGRARTDTQYF.

This chain links TRBV27 with TRBJ2-7; 10 bases match TRBD2. The CDR3 is 16 residues long. The J segment lost 3 bases and the V segment lost 4 bases, leaving 9 bases of the junction unmatched. CDR1 and CDR2 (germline): MNHEY, SMNVEV (reference sequence). The CDR3 spells CASSSILLAGNYEQYF. In DNA, the CDR3 is TGTGCCAGCAGTTCAATCCTACTAGCGGGGAACTACGAGCAGTACTTC.

This clone was seen a single time. The rearrangement uses TRBV5-1 and TRBJ2-1; no firm D call. The CDR3 is made up of 15 amino acids. V lost 4 bases and J lost 4, with 15 bases in between. From germline, CDR1 is SGHRS and CDR2 YFSETQ. Written as DNA, the CDR3 is TGCGCCAGCAGCCTTGGCGGCAAGAGTTACAATGAGCAGTTCTTC. It translates to CASSLGGKSYNEQFF.

This CDR3 reads CASSPGQTTYGYTF. As DNA, the CDR3 is TGCGCCAGCAGCCCCGGACAGACGACCTATGGCTACACCTTC. J is TRBJ1-2 and V is TRBV5-1; D perhaps matches TRBD1 (6 bases). The CDR3 length is 14 residues. Per the germline V gene, CDR1 is SGHRS and CDR2 is YFSETQ. The V end lost 4 bases, the J end lost 4 bases, and 14 bases lay between the germline ends.